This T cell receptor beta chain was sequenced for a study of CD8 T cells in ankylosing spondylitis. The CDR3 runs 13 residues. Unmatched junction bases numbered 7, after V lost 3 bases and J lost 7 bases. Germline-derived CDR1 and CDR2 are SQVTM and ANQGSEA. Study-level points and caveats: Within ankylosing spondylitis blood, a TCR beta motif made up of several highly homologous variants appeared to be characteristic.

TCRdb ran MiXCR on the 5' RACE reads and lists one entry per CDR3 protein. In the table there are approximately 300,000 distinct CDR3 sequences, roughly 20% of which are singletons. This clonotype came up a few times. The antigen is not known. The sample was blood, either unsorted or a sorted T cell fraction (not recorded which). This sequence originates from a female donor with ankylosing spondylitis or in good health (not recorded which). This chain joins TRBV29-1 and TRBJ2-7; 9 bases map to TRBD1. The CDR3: CSVETGGSGEQYF. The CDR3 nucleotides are TGCAGCGTTGAGACAGGGGGGTCGGGGGAGCAGTACTTC.